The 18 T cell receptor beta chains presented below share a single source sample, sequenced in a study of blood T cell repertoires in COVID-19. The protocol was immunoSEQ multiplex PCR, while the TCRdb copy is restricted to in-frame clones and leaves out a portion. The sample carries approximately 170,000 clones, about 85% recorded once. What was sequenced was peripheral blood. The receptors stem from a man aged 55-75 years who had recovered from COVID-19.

The CDR3 bases are TGCAGCGTTCTGACAGGTACTAATGAAAAACTGTTTTTT. Its translation: CSVLTGTNEKLFF. The J gene is TRBJ1-4, the V gene TRBV29-1; tentatively, D is TRBD1 (6 bases). Trimming took off 5 bases at V and 2 bases at J, with 9 bases between the two ends. The CDR3 has 13 residues. From germline, CDR1 is SQVTM and CDR2 ANQGSEA.

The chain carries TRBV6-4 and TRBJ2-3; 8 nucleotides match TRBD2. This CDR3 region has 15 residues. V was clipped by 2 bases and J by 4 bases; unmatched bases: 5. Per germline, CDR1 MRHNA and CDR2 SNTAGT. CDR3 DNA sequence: TGTGCCAGCAGTGACGGGGCGGGGGGTCCAGATACGCAGTATTTT. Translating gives CASSDGAGGPDTQYF.

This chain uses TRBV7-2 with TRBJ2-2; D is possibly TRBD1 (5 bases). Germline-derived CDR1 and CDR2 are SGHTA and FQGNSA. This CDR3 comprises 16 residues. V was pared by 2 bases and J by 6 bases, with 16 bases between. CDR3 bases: TGTGCCAGCAGCTTACGGACAACCTGGCTACCCGGGGAGCTGTTTTTT. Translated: CASSLRTTWLPGELFF.

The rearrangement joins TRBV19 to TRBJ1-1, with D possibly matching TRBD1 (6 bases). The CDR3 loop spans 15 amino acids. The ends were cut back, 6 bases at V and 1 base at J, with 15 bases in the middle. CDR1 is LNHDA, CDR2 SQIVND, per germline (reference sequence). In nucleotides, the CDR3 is TGTGCCAGTAGAGTACAGGGACAAACGAACACTGAAGCTTTCTTT. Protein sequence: CASRVQGQTNTEAFF.

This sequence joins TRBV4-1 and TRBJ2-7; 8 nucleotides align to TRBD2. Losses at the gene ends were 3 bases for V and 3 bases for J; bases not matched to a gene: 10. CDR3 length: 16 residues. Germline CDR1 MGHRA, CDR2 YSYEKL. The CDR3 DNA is TGCGCCAGCAGCCAGGTTAGCGGGGAGGTGATCTACGAGCAGTACTTC. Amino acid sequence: CASSQVSGEVIYEQYF.

DNA for the CDR3: TGCAGCGTTGAGGGGGACAGCCAAGAGACCCAGTACTTC. Amino acid sequence: CSVEGDSQETQYF. The chain uses TRBV29-1 and TRBJ2-5; TRBD1 agrees at 7 bases. In germline, CDR1 is SQVTM, CDR2 ANQGSEA. There are 13 residues in the CDR3. J was trimmed by 1 base and V by 3 bases; bases with no gene match: 2.

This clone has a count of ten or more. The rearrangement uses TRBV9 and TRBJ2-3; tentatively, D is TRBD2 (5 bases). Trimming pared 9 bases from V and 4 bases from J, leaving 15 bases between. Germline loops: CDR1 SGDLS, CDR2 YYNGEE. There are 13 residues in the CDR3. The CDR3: CATPGLAADTQYF. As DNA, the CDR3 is TGTGCCACCCCGGGCCTAGCTGCAGATACGCAGTATTTT.

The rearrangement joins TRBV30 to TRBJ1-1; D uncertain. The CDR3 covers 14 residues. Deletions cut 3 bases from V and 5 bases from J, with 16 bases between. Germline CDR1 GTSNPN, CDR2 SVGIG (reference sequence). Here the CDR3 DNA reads TGTGCCTGGAGCTCCGACCTAGGTGGGACTGAAGCTTTCTTT. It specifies CAWSSDLGGTEAFF.

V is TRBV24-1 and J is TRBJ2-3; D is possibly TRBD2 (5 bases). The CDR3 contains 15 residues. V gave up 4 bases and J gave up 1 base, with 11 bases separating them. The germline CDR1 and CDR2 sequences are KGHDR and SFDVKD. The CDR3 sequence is CATSDRRGGTDTQYF. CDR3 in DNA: TGTGCCACCAGTGACCGCCGGGGTGGCACAGATACGCAGTATTTT.

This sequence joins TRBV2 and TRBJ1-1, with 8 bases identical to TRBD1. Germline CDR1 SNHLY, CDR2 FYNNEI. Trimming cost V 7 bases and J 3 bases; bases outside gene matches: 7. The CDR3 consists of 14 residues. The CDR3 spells CASISDRADTEAFF. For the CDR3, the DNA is TGTGCCAGCATTTCGGACAGGGCTGACACTGAAGCTTTCTTT.

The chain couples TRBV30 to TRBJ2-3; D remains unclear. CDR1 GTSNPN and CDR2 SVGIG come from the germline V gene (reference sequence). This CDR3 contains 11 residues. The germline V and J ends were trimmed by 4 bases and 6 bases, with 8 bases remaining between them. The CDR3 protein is CAWTMRDTQYF. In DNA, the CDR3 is TGTGCCTGGACCATGAGGGATACGCAGTATTTT.

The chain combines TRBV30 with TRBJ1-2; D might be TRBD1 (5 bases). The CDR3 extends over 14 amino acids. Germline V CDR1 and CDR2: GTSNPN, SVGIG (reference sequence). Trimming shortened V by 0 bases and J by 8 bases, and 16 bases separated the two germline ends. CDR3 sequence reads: CAWSVRQGLRGYTF. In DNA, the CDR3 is TGTGCCTGGAGTGTACGGCAGGGATTGAGAGGCTACACCTTC.

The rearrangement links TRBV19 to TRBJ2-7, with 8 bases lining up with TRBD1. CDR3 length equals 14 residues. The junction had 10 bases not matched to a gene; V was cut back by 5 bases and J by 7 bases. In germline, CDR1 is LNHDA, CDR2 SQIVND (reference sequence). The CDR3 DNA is TGTGCCAGTAGTCTCCGGACAGGGTCAGGGGAGCAGTACTTC. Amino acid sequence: CASSLRTGSGEQYF.

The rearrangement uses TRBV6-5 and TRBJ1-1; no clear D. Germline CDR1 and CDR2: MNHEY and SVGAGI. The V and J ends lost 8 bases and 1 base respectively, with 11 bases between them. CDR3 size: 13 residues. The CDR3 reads CASSSRRNTEAFF. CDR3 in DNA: TGTGCCAGCTCGTCAAGGAGGAACACTGAAGCTTTCTTT.

DNA for the CDR3: TGCGCCAGCAGCTTGGCGTCAGGGGTTGGCTACACCTTC. Encoded protein: CASSLASGVGYTF. The chain combines TRBV5-1 with TRBJ1-2; perhaps TRBD1 as D (6 bases). The CDR3 spans 13 residues. The V end was cut by 0 bases, the J end by 7 bases, with 10 bases between. Germline V gene data show CDR1 as SGHRS and CDR2 as YFSETQ.

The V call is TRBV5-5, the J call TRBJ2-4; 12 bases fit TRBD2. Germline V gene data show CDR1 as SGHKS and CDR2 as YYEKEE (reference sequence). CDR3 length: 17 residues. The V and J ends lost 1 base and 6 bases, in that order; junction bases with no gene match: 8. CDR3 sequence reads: CASSLFLAGGLGNIQYF. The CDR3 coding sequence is TGTGCCAGCAGCTTGTTCCTAGCGGGGGGGCTAGGAAACATTCAGTACTTC.

The CDR3 DNA reads TGTGCCAGCACCGTACACCCGCCGGGGAATAGCAATCAGCCCCAGCATTTT. Its protein is CASTVHPPGNSNQPQHF. This sequence joins TRBV7-2 and TRBJ1-5; no firm D call. CDR3 size: 17 residues. With 7 bases removed from V and 0 bases from J, the gap between germline ends came to 19 bases. The germline V gene has CDR1 SGHTA and CDR2 FQGNSA.

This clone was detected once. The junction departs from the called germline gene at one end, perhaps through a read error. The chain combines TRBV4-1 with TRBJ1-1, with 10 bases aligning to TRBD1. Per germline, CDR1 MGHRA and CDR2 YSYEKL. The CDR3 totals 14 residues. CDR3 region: CASSQDRGRTEAFF. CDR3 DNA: TGCGCCAGCAGTCAAGACAGGGGGCGGACTGAAGCTTTCTTT.